These 16 T cell receptor beta chains originate from one sample sequenced in a study of blood T cell repertoires in COVID-19. TCRdb's copy holds only in-frame clones and misses some; the assay was immunoSEQ multiplex PCR. The sample has approximately 260,000 clones, 65% to 90% seen once. Material: peripheral blood. These receptors were collected from a woman of 80 years or more with active or convalescent COVID-19.

The chain employs TRBV25-1 and TRBJ2-1; tentative D call: TRBD2 (7 bases). Germline V gene data show CDR1 as MGHDK and CDR2 as SYGVNS. This CDR3 contains 16 residues. V was clipped by 3 bases and J by 8 bases, with 20 bases between them. The CDR3 region has the DNA TGTGCCAGCAGTGATTTAGGGGGGGCCCGGGTGGATGAGCAGTTCTTC. It translates to CASSDLGGARVDEQFF.

The rearrangement links TRBV5-6 to TRBJ1-6; D is possibly TRBD1 (6 bases). The V end lost 4 bases, the J end lost 4 bases, and 9 bases lay between the germline ends. Germline V gives CDR1 SGHDT, CDR2 YYEEEE. The CDR3 has 14 amino acids. The CDR3, as DNA: TGTGCCAGCAGCAAACAGGGTTATAATTCACCCCTCCACTTT. Its translation is CASSKQGYNSPLHF.

V and J are TRBV11-1 and TRBJ1-6; D gene ambiguous. CDR1 and CDR2 (germline): SGHAT, FQDESV (reference sequence). The V gene lost 4 bases and the J gene lost 2 bases, with 6 bases spanning the gap. This CDR3 has 14 amino acids. The CDR3 DNA reads TGTGCCAGCAGCTCCGGGACCTATAATTCACCCCTCCACTTT. It encodes CASSSGTYNSPLHF.

The sample holds a few counts of this clone. The V call is TRBV5-4, the J call TRBJ1-2; 7 bases fit TRBD1. The CDR3 runs to 14 residues. CDR1 and CDR2 (germline): SGHNT, YYREEE (reference sequence). Trimming cost V 3 bases and J 6 bases; bases outside gene matches: 8. The CDR3 nucleotides read TGTGCCAGCAGCTCTAGGACAGGTGGGGATGGCTACACCTTC. Protein product: CASSSRTGGDGYTF.

This clone has just one count. The J gene is TRBJ1-6, the V gene TRBV2; no clear D gene. The CDR3 has 13 amino acids. Trimming left V 8 bases short and J 10 bases short, with 15 bases between. Germline values: CDR1 SNHLY, CDR2 FYNNEI. CDR3 loop: CASRTRESSPLHF. As DNA, the CDR3 is TGTGCCAGCCGCACGAGGGAGAGCTCACCCCTCCACTTT.

The chain employs TRBV29-1 and TRBJ2-1; 8 positions match TRBD1. V was clipped by 5 bases and J by 4 bases; unmatched bases: 7. CDR1 and CDR2 (germline): SQVTM, ANQGSEA. The CDR3 loop spans 14 amino acids. CDR3 sequence: CSVWAGGRYNEQFF. As DNA, the CDR3 is TGCAGCGTTTGGGCAGGGGGCCGATACAATGAGCAGTTCTTC.

This chain links TRBV28 with TRBJ1-2, with a tentative D call TRBD1 (5 bases). Deletions cut 4 bases from V and 7 bases from J, with 13 bases between. Germline V gene data show CDR1 as MDHEN and CDR2 as SYDVKM. The CDR3 is 13 amino acids. The CDR3 nucleotides read TGTGCCAGCAGTTCCCCGGCAGGGTCTGGCTACACCTTC. Encoded protein: CASSSPAGSGYTF.

Regarding this clone: Other DNA sequences within the sample encode an identical CDR3. The chain carries TRBV9 and TRBJ1-2, with 10 bases matching TRBD1. The CDR3 covers 15 residues. Germline V gene lookup returns CDR1 SGDLS and CDR2 YYNGEE. V shed 0 bases, J shed 2 bases, and the junction held 1 base outside the gene matches. The CDR3, as DNA: TGTGCCAGCAGCGTAGGACAGGGGGCGAACTATGGCTACACCTTC. This codes for CASSVGQGANYGYTF.

The rearrangement links TRBV19 to TRBJ2-3; 7 bases are shared with TRBD2. The CDR3 has 15 amino acids. The trim removed 8 bases at V and 4 bases at J, leaving 12 bases unmatched. Germline CDR1 is LNHDA and CDR2 is SQIVND (reference sequence). The CDR3, as DNA: TGTGCCAGTCTCCCGGGGAGGGGTCGGGCAGATACGCAGTATTTT. Protein: CASLPGRGRADTQYF.

This chain uses TRBV18 with TRBJ1-1; D perhaps matches TRBD1 (6 bases). The CDR3 covers 14 residues. Per the germline V gene, CDR1 is KGHSH and CDR2 is LQKENI. V was pared by 5 bases and J by 8 bases, with 18 bases between. CDR3 bases: TGTGCCAGCTCATTCTCGGTTACAGGGCTAGAAGCTTTCTTT. This translates into CASSFSVTGLEAFF.

The chain joins TRBV2 to TRBJ2-5, with a weak D call TRBD2 (6 bases). The V end was cut by 8 bases, the J end by 2 bases, with 6 bases between. The germline CDR1 and CDR2 sequences are SNHLY and FYNNEI. CDR3 size: 11 residues. The CDR3 bases are TGTGCCAGCGGACTACAAGAGACCCAGTACTTC. Protein sequence: CASGLQETQYF. Based on the CDR3 plus reference TRBV2 and TRBJ2-5, the full variable domain is EPEVTQTPSHQVTQMGQEVILRCVPISNHLYFYWYRQILGQKVEFLVSFYNNEISEKSEIFDDQFSVERPDGSNFTLKIRSTKLEDSAMYFCASGLQETQYFGPGTRLLVL.

The gene calls are TRBV7-8 and TRBJ2-7; a possible D gene is TRBD1 (6 bases). The V gene lost 4 bases and the J gene lost 2 bases, with 24 bases spanning the gap. The CDR3 spans 18 residues. Looked up from germline, CDR1 is SGHVS and CDR2 is FQNEAQ. This CDR3 reads CASSSKRGGRGDTYEQYF. CDR3 DNA: TGTGCCAGCAGCTCAAAAAGGGGTGGCAGGGGTGATACCTACGAGCAGTACTTC. Full variable domain (missing parts from reference TRBV7-8 and TRBJ2-7): GAGVSQSPRYKVAKRGQDVALRCDPISGHVSLFWYQQALGQGPEFLTYFQNEAQLDKSGLPSDRFFAERPEGSVSTLKIQRTQQEDSAVYLCASSSKRGGRGDTYEQYFGPGTRLTVT.

The table lists this clone with a few counts. This chain joins TRBV9 and TRBJ1-3; D not resolved. V was clipped by 4 bases and J by 0 bases, with 17 bases between them. The CDR3 length is 17 residues. Germline loops: CDR1 SGDLS, CDR2 YYNGEE. CDR3 DNA sequence: TGTGCCAGCAGCCCGGATTCGGGTCCCTTCTCTGGAAACACCATATATTTT. Translated: CASSPDSGPFSGNTIYF. Filled out from reference TRBV9 and TRBJ1-3, the complete variable domain reads DSGVTQTPKHLITATGQRVTLRCSPRSGDLSVYWYQQSLDQGLQFLIQYYNGEERAKGNILERFSAQQFPDLHSELNLSSLELGDSALYFCASSPDSGPFSGNTIYFGEGSWLTVV.

The chain joins TRBV6-4 to TRBJ2-2; 9 bases align to TRBD1. The CDR3 has 14 residues. The ends lost 3 bases at V and 7 bases at J; junction bases unmatched: 3. Per germline, CDR1 MRHNA and CDR2 SNTAGT. The CDR3 sequence: CASSEQGAVGELFF. For the CDR3, the DNA is TGTGCCAGCAGTGAACAGGGGGCTGTCGGGGAGCTGTTTTTT.

The chain carries TRBV11-3 and TRBJ2-2, with D possibly matching TRBD2 (6 bases). The germline CDR1 and CDR2 sequences are SGHNT and YENEEA. The CDR3 has 15 residues. Trimming stripped 5 bases from V and 5 bases from J, with 15 bases between. CDR3 residues: CASSPRGPTTGELFF. Written as DNA, the CDR3 is TGTGCCAGCAGCCCGCGGGGCCCAACGACCGGGGAGCTGTTTTTT.

The count of this clone is one. This rearrangement joins TRBV5-1 to TRBJ2-7; D is perhaps TRBD2 (5 bases). Trimming cost V 4 bases and J 2 bases, with 10 bases left between them. The CDR3 length is 13 residues. CDR1 is SGHRS and CDR2 is YFSETQ in the germline V gene. The CDR3 bases are TGCGCCAGCAGCGGTCCCGGGGCCTACGAGCAGTACTTC. It yields the protein CASSGPGAYEQYF. The full variable domain, its missing parts supplied by reference TRBV5-1 and TRBJ2-7, is KAGVTQTPRYLIKTRGQQVTLSCSPISGHRSVSWYQQTPGQGLQFLFEYFSETQRNKGNFPGRFSGRQFSNSRSEMNVSTLELGDSALYLCASSGPGAYEQYFGPGTRLTVT.